What follows are 32 T cell receptor beta chains derived from one specimen sequenced in a study of PD-1 blockade in mismatch repair-deficient tumors. The method was immunoSEQ multiplex PCR; TCRdb's version includes in-frame clones alone and lacks a portion of them. The table has 15,000 to 25,000 clones, around 80% seen once. Sequences were derived from PBMCs, sampled 52 weeks after starting pembrolizumab. The origin of the receptors is an adult with mismatch repair-deficient cancer.

The chain recombines TRBV5-1 with TRBJ2-3, with a tentative D call TRBD1 (6 bases). The CDR3 totals 14 residues. Trimming removed 5 bases at V and 4 bases at J, with 14 bases between. Germline lookup yields CDR1 SGHRS and CDR2 YFSETQ. CDR3 DNA: TGCGCCAGCAGAGGAGCAGGGGTGGCAGATACGCAGTATTTT. Translated: CASRGAGVADTQYF.

The rearrangement uses TRBV6-1 and TRBJ1-2, with D perhaps matching TRBD1 (6 bases). The V and J ends lost 2 bases and 7 bases respectively, with 11 bases between them. The CDR3 totals 13 residues. Germline V gene sequence: CDR1 MNHNS, CDR2 SASEGT. The CDR3 bases are TGTGCCAGCAGTGAACTCAGGGGTAGTGGCTACACCTTC. Translating gives CASSELRGSGYTF.

The rearrangement uses TRBV5-1 and TRBJ1-3; possible D gene TRBD1, 5 bases. V shed 3 bases and J shed 0 bases, with 16 bases lying between them. The length of the CDR3 is 17 residues. CDR1 and CDR2 (germline): SGHRS, YFSETQ. CDR3 sequence (DNA): TGCGCCAGCAGCTGGAACGTACAGGCGGACTCTGGAAACACCATATATTTT. Translating it yields CASSWNVQADSGNTIYF.

This chain connects TRBV5-8 to TRBJ2-2; TRBD1 aligns across 7 bases. The CDR3 spans 15 residues. V was clipped by 4 bases and J by 4 bases; unmatched bases: 7. Germline V lookup: CDR1 SGHTS, CDR2 YDEGEE. This CDR3 is CASSQRGLSTGELFF. DNA for the CDR3: TGTGCCAGCAGCCAAAGGGGGCTCAGCACCGGGGAGCTGTTTTTT.

This chain uses TRBV14 with TRBJ1-1; a weak D match, TRBD1 (6 bases). In germline, CDR1 is SGHDN, CDR2 FVKESK. The CDR3 is 15 amino acids. The V end lost 0 bases, the J end lost 8 bases, and 16 bases lay between the germline ends. The CDR3 sequence is CASSQDRGRDREAFF. The CDR3 nucleotides read TGTGCCAGCAGCCAAGATAGGGGTCGAGACAGGGAAGCTTTCTTT.

The rearrangement links TRBV5-1 to TRBJ1-2; D is uncertain. CDR1 SGHRS and CDR2 YFSETQ come from the germline V gene. This CDR3 is built from 12 residues. The ends were cut back, 4 bases at V and 6 bases at J, with 10 bases in the middle. The DNA for the CDR3 is TGCGCCAGCAGCCTTAATATCGATGGCTACACCTTC. Residues: CASSLNIDGYTF.

This clone was recorded once. The chain recombines TRBV5-1 with TRBJ2-7, with 7 nucleotides matching TRBD2. The CDR3 runs to 14 residues. Per the germline V gene, CDR1 is SGHRS and CDR2 is YFSETQ. The junction had 5 bases not matched to a gene; V was cut back by 5 bases and J by 0 bases. The CDR3 nucleotides read TGCGCCAGCAGTTTCAGCGGGGCCTCCTACGAGCAGTACTTC. Its protein product is CASSFSGASYEQYF.

The chain couples TRBV29-1 to TRBJ2-5; 8 bases line up with TRBD1. V lost 4 bases, J lost 2 bases, and 6 bases stayed unmatched. The CDR3 runs 14 residues. CDR1 SQVTM and CDR2 ANQGSEA come from the germline V gene. Here the CDR3 DNA reads TGCAGCGTTGTGGGACAGGATCTACAAGAGACCCAGTACTTC. Protein product: CSVVGQDLQETQYF.

The chain has TRBV25-1 and TRBJ2-6; D is possibly TRBD2 (7 bases). Trimming took off 2 bases at V and 0 bases at J, with 11 bases between the two ends. This CDR3 is built from 17 residues. Germline assignment: CDR1 MGHDK and CDR2 SYGVNS. CDR3 sequence: CASSERGAHSGANVLTF. CDR3 nucleotides: TGTGCCAGCAGTGAACGGGGGGCACACTCTGGGGCCAACGTCCTGACTTTC.

V gene TRBV9 combines with J gene TRBJ2-7; tentative D call: TRBD1 (6 bases). Germline V CDR1 and CDR2: SGDLS, YYNGEE. The CDR3 consists of 15 residues. Trimming removed 2 bases from V and 1 base from J, with 13 bases in between. CDR3 nucleotides: TGTGCCAGCAGCGTTACAGGGAATCCATCCTACGAGCAGTACTTC. It codes for CASSVTGNPSYEQYF.

The chain has TRBV29-1 and TRBJ2-1, with D perhaps matching TRBD1 (6 bases). Trimming removed 6 bases at V and 6 bases at J, with 18 bases between. The CDR3 sequence is 14 residues long. Germline values: CDR1 SQVTM, CDR2 ANQGSEA. The CDR3 here is CSVPRQAATNEQFF. CDR3 nucleotides: TGCAGCGTCCCGAGACAGGCTGCTACCAATGAGCAGTTCTTC.

The chain recombines TRBV5-1 with TRBJ1-2, with a weak D call TRBD1 (5 bases). V lost 0 bases to trimming and J lost 0 bases, with 9 bases between them. Germline CDR1 is SGHRS and CDR2 is YFSETQ. The CDR3 runs to 15 residues. This CDR3 reads CASSLGVTANYGYTF. The CDR3 nucleotides are TGCGCCAGCAGCTTGGGAGTGACAGCTAACTATGGCTACACCTTC.

V is TRBV7-3 and J is TRBJ2-5; TRBD2 aligns across 13 bases. The CDR3 sequence is 18 residues long. Germline V gene lookup returns CDR1 SGHTA and CDR2 FQGTGA. V lost 5 bases and J lost 5; bases outside the gene matches: 14. This CDR3 is CASSDVGLAGVSGETQYF. The CDR3 DNA is TGTGCCAGCAGCGATGTAGGACTAGCGGGAGTAAGCGGTGAGACCCAGTACTTC. The variable domain in full, with the rest retrieved from reference TRBV7-3 and TRBJ2-5, is GAGVSQTPSNKVTEKGKYVELRCDPISGHTALYWYRQSLGQGPEFLIYFQGTGAADDSGLPNDRFFAVRPEGSVSTLKIQRTERGDSAVYLCASSDVGLAGVSGETQYFGPGTRLLVL.

The V gene is TRBV10-3, the J gene TRBJ2-7; D is possibly TRBD2 (6 bases). Germline V gene sequence: CDR1 ENHRY, CDR2 SYGVKD. The CDR3 spans 14 residues. V shed 4 bases and J shed 5 bases, with 15 bases lying between them. CDR3 in amino acids: CAISGSLGGNEQYF. CDR3 nucleotides: TGTGCCATCAGTGGAAGTCTGGGCGGGAACGAGCAGTACTTC.

This chain connects TRBV19 to TRBJ1-5, with D hard to call. V was shortened by 1 base and J by 6 bases, with 13 bases between the two germline ends. There are 15 residues in the CDR3. Germline V gives CDR1 LNHDA, CDR2 SQIVND (reference sequence). The CDR3 bases are TGTGCCAGTAGTATAGGAGGAGGGTTGGGTCAGCCCCAGCATTTT. Protein: CASSIGGGLGQPQHF. The variable domain in full, with the rest retrieved from reference TRBV19 and TRBJ1-5, is DGGITQSPKYLFRKEGQNVTLSCEQNLNHDAMYWYRQDPGQGLRLIYYSQIVNDFQKGDIAEGYSVSREKKESFPLTVTSAQKNPTAFYLCASSIGGGLGQPQHFGDGTRLSIL.

The chain carries TRBV28 and TRBJ1-1, with 12 positions matching TRBD1. The CDR3 contains 14 residues. CDR1 MDHEN and CDR2 SYDVKM come from the germline V gene. V lost 6 bases, J lost 7 bases, and 6 bases stayed unmatched. The CDR3 sequence: CASRGTGGAGEAFF. The CDR3 region has the DNA TGTGCCAGCAGGGGGACAGGGGGCGCAGGTGAAGCTTTCTTT. Together with reference TRBV28 and TRBJ1-1, the CDR3 gives the full variable domain: DVKVTQSSRYLVKRTGEKVFLECVQDMDHENMFWYRQDPGLGLRLIYFSYDVKMKEKGDIPEGYSVSREKKERFSLILESASTNQTSMYLCASRGTGGAGEAFFGQGTRLTVV.

This chain uses TRBV7-9 with TRBJ2-1, with 7 bases fitting TRBD2. There are 17 residues in the CDR3. With V trimmed by 3 bases and J by 3 bases, 11 bases remained unmatched. Germline V gene sequence: CDR1 SEHNR, CDR2 FQNEAQ (reference sequence). The CDR3 DNA reads TGTGCCAGCAGCTTGTCCGCGGGCGGGAGTGGCTACAATGAGCAGTTCTTC. Amino acid sequence: CASSLSAGGSGYNEQFF.

The chain joins TRBV6-6 to TRBJ1-1; weak D call: TRBD1 (5 bases). The CDR3 runs 14 residues. Germline values: CDR1 MNHNY, CDR2 SVGAGI (reference sequence). V was cut by 8 bases and J by 1 base, with 14 bases left in between. CDR3 DNA: TGTGCCAGCGGGGGGAGGGCTGAGAACACTGAAGCTTTCTTT. As protein: CASGGRAENTEAFF.

The table lists this clone with a few counts. The chain recombines TRBV28 with TRBJ2-7; TRBD1 aligns across 10 bases. Germline V gene data show CDR1 as MDHEN and CDR2 as SYDVKM. The CDR3 covers 14 residues. Unmatched junction bases numbered 6, after V lost 6 bases and J lost 4 bases. The CDR3 nucleotides are TGTGCCAGCAGGGTCCGGGACAGGGGTTACGAGCAGTACTTC. Its translation: CASRVRDRGYEQYF.

V usage is TRBV28 and J usage is TRBJ1-6; D is possibly TRBD1 (6 bases). Trimming took off 7 bases at V and 7 bases at J, with 11 bases between the two ends. Germline V lookup: CDR1 MDHEN, CDR2 SYDVKM. The CDR3 totals 13 residues. The CDR3: CASIRQGNSPLHF. The CDR3 DNA sequence: TGTGCCAGCATCCGTCAGGGGAATTCACCCCTCCACTTT.

The chain couples TRBV5-1 to TRBJ1-1; a possible D gene is TRBD1 (6 bases). This CDR3 spans 14 amino acids. The germline CDR1 and CDR2 sequences are SGHRS and YFSETQ. The germline V and J ends were trimmed by 4 bases and 4 bases, with 14 bases remaining between them. CDR3 sequence (DNA): TGCGCCAGCAGCAACACAGGGACGACCACTGAAGCTTTCTTT. This codes for CASSNTGTTTEAFF.

This clone was seen a handful of times. The chain carries TRBV18 and TRBJ1-2; weak D call: TRBD1 (6 bases). The V and J ends lost 0 bases and 8 bases respectively, with 13 bases between them. This CDR3 spans 14 amino acids. Germline assignment: CDR1 KGHSH and CDR2 LQKENI. The DNA of the CDR3 is TGTGCCAGCTCACCACCGAGCAGGGGTGACGGCTACACCTTC. It codes for CASSPPSRGDGYTF. Together with reference TRBV18 and TRBJ1-2, the CDR3 gives the full variable domain: NAGVMQNPRHLVRRRGQEARLRCSPMKGHSHVYWYRQLPEEGLKFMVYLQKENIIDESGMPKERFSAEFPKEGPSILRIQQVVRGDSAAYFCASSPPSRGDGYTFGSGTRLTVV.

The chain carries TRBV6-1 and TRBJ1-5, with unresolved D. This CDR3 region has 15 residues. V was cut by 4 bases and J by 4 bases, with 14 bases left in between. Per germline, CDR1 MNHNS and CDR2 SASEGT. CDR3 sequence reads: CASSGSITGNQPQHF. The CDR3 DNA follows: TGTGCCAGCAGTGGCAGCATCACGGGAAATCAGCCCCAGCATTTT.

The V gene is TRBV10-1, the J gene TRBJ2-1; 7 bases map to TRBD1. Germline assignment: CDR1 WNHNN and CDR2 SYGVQD (reference sequence). This CDR3 has 15 residues. The junction had 5 bases not matched to a gene; V was cut back by 6 bases and J by 0 bases. This CDR3 is CASRKDRSSYNEQFF. The DNA for the CDR3 is TGCGCCAGCAGGAAGGACAGGTCCTCCTACAATGAGCAGTTCTTC.

The chain is built from TRBV29-1 and TRBJ2-1; TRBD2 matches 7 bases. This CDR3 contains 13 residues. With V trimmed by 8 bases and J by 5 bases, 9 bases remained unmatched. Germline-derived CDR1 and CDR2 are SQVTM and ANQGSEA. In DNA, the CDR3 is TGCAGCTCTAGCGGCCCCGAAAACAATGAGCAGTTCTTC. This translates into CSSSGPENNEQFF.

This clone turned up a few times. The genes are TRBV27 and TRBJ2-7; 7 nucleotides align to TRBD2. Germline-derived CDR1 and CDR2 are MNHEY and SMNVEV (reference sequence). The junction had 10 bases not matched to a gene; V was cut back by 5 bases and J by 0 bases. The CDR3 length is 16 residues. In DNA, the CDR3 is TGTGCCAGCAGTCCTACGTGGGGGGGTATCTCCTACGAGCAGTACTTC. As protein: CASSPTWGGISYEQYF.

The V call is TRBV9, the J call TRBJ2-5, with D maybe TRBD1 (5 bases). This CDR3 is built from 14 residues. From germline, CDR1 is SGDLS and CDR2 YYNGEE. Deletions cut 4 bases from V and 2 bases from J, with 12 bases between. This CDR3 reads CASSQETEQETQYF. CDR3 nucleotides: TGTGCCAGCAGCCAAGAGACAGAACAAGAGACCCAGTACTTC. Full variable domain (remainder filled in from reference TRBV9 and TRBJ2-5): DSGVTQTPKHLITATGQRVTLRCSPRSGDLSVYWYQQSLDQGLQFLIQYYNGEERAKGNILERFSAQQFPDLHSELNLSSLELGDSALYFCASSQETEQETQYFGPGTRLLVL.

J is TRBJ1-1 and V is TRBV9; D is uncertain. Germline lookup yields CDR1 SGDLS and CDR2 YYNGEE. The CDR3 length is 14 residues. The V end was cut by 0 bases, the J end by 2 bases, with 8 bases between. CDR3 in amino acids: CASSVGAINTEAFF. The DNA of the CDR3 is TGTGCCAGCAGCGTAGGGGCTATTAACACTGAAGCTTTCTTT.

V and J are TRBV11-2 and TRBJ2-7; TRBD1 aligns across 8 bases. The CDR3 sequence is 14 residues long. J was trimmed by 7 bases and V by 5 bases; bases with no gene match: 10. The germline CDR1 and CDR2 sequences are SGHAT and FQNNGV. CDR3 in DNA: TGTGCCAGCAGCATCCGACAGGGGACCGGGGAGCAGTACTTC. Translation: CASSIRQGTGEQYF. The full variable domain, its missing parts supplied by reference TRBV11-2 and TRBJ2-7, is EAGVAQSPRYKIIEKRQSVAFWCNPISGHATLYWYQQILGQGPKLLIQFQNNGVVDDSQLPKDRFSAERLKGVDSTLKIQPAKLEDSAVYLCASSIRQGTGEQYFGPGTRLTVT.

The chain recombines TRBV30 with TRBJ2-7; TRBD1 might be the D (7 bases). Germline CDR1 GTSNPN, CDR2 SVGIG (reference sequence). There are 12 residues in the CDR3. Trimming left V 4 bases short and J 5 bases short, with 12 bases between. CDR3 nucleotides: TGTGCCTGGACAGGGGGGCAAGACGAGCAGTACTTC. Its protein is CAWTGGQDEQYF.

The chain has TRBV18 and TRBJ2-2; D is possibly TRBD2 (5 bases). The CDR3 is made up of 16 amino acids. CDR1 and CDR2 from the germline V gene are KGHSH and LQKENI. With 4 bases removed from V and 2 bases from J, the gap between germline ends came to 14 bases. The CDR3 nucleotides read TGTGCCAGCTCACTGACCCGGGATGCTAACACCGGGGAGCTGTTTTTT. The encoded protein is CASSLTRDANTGELFF.

This clone has only one observation. The chain recombines TRBV5-1 with TRBJ1-2, with TRBD1 identical over 9 bases. CDR3 length: 14 amino acids. V dropped 8 bases and J dropped 6; count of bases not matched to a gene: 11. Germline V gene lookup returns CDR1 SGHRS and CDR2 YFSETQ. CDR3 protein: CASTGGVPSDGYTF. In DNA, the CDR3 is TGCGCCAGTACAGGGGGCGTCCCGTCGGATGGCTACACCTTC.